The source of this T cell receptor beta chain is a study of OX40 agonist ivuxolimab in advanced cancers. Sequencing used immunoSEQ multiplex PCR; TCRdb keeps in-frame clones, though not all of them. This sample has 45,000 to 60,000 clones, with 70% to 80% found just once. Sequencing used CD4+ or CD8+ T cells sorted from blood, obtained in a trial of the OX40 agonist ivuxolimab. The TCR was taken from an adult with an advanced solid tumor such as melanoma, head and neck, liver or kidney cancer.

This CDR3 reads CASSGDRAVGGYTF. DNA of the CDR3: TGTGCCAGCAGTGGTGACAGGGCGGTGGGTGGCTACACCTTC. This sequence joins TRBV6-1 and TRBJ1-2; 7 positions match TRBD1. The germline gives CDR1 MNHNS, CDR2 SASEGT. The CDR3 has 14 residues. With 4 bases clipped from V and 7 bases from J, the junction kept 9 bases outside the gene matches.